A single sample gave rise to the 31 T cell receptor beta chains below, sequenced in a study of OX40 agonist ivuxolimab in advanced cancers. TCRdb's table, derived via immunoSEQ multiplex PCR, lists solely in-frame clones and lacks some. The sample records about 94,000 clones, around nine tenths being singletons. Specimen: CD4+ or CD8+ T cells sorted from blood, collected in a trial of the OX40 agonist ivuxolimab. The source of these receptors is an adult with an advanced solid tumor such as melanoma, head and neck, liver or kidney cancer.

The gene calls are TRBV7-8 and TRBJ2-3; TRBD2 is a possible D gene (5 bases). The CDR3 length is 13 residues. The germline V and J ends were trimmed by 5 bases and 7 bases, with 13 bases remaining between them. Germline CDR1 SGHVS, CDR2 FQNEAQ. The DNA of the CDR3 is TGTGCCAGCAGCCCCGAGCCGGGGAATACGCAGTATTTT. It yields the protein CASSPEPGNTQYF.

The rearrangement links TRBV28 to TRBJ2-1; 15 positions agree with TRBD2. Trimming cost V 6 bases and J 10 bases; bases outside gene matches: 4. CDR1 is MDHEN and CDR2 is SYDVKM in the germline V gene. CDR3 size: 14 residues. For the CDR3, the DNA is TGTGCCAGCAGAATTGGACTAGCGGGAGGGGAGCAGTTCTTC. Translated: CASRIGLAGGEQFF.

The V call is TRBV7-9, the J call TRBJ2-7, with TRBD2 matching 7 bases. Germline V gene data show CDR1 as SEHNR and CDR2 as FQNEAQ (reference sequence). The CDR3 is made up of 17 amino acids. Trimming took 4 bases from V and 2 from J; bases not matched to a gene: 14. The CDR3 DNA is TGTGCCAGCAGCTCCCTTAGGGTAGCGGGCCAACCCTACGAGCAGTACTTC. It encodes CASSSLRVAGQPYEQYF.

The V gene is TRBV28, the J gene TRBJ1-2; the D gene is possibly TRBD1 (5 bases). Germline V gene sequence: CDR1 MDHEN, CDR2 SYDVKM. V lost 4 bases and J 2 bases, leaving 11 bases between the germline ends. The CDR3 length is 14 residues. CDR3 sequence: CASSSTGINYGYTF. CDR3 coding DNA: TGTGCCAGCAGTTCAACAGGTATCAACTATGGCTACACCTTC.

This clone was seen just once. CDR3 sequence: CASSLPTDTQYF. Here the CDR3 DNA reads TGCGCCAGCAGCTTGCCCACAGATACGCAGTATTTT. J is TRBJ2-3 and V is TRBV5-1; the D is unclear. The CDR3 sequence is 12 residues long. CDR1 is SGHRS, CDR2 YFSETQ, per germline. V shed 1 base and J shed 2 bases, with 2 bases lying between them.

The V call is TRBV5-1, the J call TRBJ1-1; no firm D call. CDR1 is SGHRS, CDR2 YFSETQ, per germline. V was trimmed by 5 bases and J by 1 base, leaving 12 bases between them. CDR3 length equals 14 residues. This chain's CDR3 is CASSRLGSNTEAFF. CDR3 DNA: TGCGCCAGCAGTCGGCTGGGATCGAACACTGAAGCTTTCTTT.

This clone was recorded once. In DNA, the CDR3 is TGTGCCAGCTCAGTAGCTGTAAACTATGGCTACACCTTC. The encoded protein is CASSVAVNYGYTF. This chain uses TRBV18 with TRBJ1-2; D unresolved. The V end lost 5 bases, the J end lost 2 bases, and 9 bases lay between the germline ends. CDR1 and CDR2 (germline): KGHSH, LQKENI. The CDR3 is 13 residues long.

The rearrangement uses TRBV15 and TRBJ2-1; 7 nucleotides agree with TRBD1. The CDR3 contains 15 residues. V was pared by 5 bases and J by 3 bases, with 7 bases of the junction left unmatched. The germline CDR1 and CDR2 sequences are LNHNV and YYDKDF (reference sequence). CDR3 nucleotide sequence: TGTGCCACCAGCTCACGACAGGGTGGCTACAATGAGCAGTTCTTC. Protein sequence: CATSSRQGGYNEQFF.

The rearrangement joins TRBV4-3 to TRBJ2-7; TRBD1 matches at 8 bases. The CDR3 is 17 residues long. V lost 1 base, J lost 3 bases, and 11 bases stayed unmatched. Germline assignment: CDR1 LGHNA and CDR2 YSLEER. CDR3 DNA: TGCGCCAGCAGCCAAGTAGCAAGAGCAGGGACAGGCTACGAGCAGTACTTC. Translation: CASSQVARAGTGYEQYF.

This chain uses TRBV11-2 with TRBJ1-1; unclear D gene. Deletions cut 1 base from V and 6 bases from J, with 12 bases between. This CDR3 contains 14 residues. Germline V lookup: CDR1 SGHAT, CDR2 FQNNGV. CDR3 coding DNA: TGTGCCAGCAGCTTAGTCCTAGGGCTGCCTGAAGCTTTCTTT. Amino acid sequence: CASSLVLGLPEAFF. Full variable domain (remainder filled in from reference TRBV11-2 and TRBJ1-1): EAGVAQSPRYKIIEKRQSVAFWCNPISGHATLYWYQQILGQGPKLLIQFQNNGVVDDSQLPKDRFSAERLKGVDSTLKIQPAKLEDSAVYLCASSLVLGLPEAFFGQGTRLTVV.

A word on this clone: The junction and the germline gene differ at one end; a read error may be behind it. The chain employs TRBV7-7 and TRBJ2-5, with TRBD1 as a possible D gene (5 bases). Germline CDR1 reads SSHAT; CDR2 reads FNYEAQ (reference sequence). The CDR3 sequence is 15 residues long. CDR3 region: CASSLGLGLRETQYF. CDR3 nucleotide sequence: TGTGCTAGCAGCTTAGGGCTGGGGCTCAGAGAGACCCAGTACTTC.

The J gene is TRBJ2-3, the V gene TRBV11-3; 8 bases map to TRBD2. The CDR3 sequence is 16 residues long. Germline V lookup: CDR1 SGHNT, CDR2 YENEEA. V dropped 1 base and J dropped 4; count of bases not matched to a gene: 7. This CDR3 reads CASSLGSAGGADTQYF. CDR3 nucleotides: TGTGCCAGCAGCTTAGGATCGGCGGGAGGCGCAGATACGCAGTATTTT.

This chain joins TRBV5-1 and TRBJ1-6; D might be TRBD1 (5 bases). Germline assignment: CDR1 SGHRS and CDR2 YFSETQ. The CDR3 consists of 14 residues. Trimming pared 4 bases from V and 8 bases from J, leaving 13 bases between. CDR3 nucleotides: TGCGCCAGCAGCACAGGCTGGAGTGATTCACCCCTCCACTTT. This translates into CASSTGWSDSPLHF.

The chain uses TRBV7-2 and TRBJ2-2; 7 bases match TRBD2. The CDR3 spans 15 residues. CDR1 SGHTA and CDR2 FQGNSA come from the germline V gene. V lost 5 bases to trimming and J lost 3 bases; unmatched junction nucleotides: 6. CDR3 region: CASSPGLGHTGELFF. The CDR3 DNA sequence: TGTGCCAGCAGCCCAGGACTAGGGCACACCGGGGAGCTGTTTTTT.

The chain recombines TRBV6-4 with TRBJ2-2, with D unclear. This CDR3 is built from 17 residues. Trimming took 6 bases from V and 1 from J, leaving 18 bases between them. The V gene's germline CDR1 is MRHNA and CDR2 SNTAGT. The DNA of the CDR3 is TGTGCCAGCAGCCGAACGTTTCGGACCGGGAACACCGGGGAGCTGTTTTTT. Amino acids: CASSRTFRTGNTGELFF.

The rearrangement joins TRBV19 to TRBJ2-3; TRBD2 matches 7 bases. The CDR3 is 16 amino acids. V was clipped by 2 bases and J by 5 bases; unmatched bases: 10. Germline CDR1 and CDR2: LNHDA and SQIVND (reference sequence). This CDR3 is CASSISGAGRGDTQYF. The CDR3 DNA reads TGTGCCAGTAGTATATCTGGAGCGGGAAGGGGAGATACGCAGTATTTT.

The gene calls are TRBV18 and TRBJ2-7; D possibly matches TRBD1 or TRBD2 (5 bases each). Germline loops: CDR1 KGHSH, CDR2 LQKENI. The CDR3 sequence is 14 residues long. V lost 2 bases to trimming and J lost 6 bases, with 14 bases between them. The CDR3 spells CASSPLGVQGEQYF. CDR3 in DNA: TGTGCCAGCTCACCATTGGGGGTTCAAGGCGAGCAGTACTTC.

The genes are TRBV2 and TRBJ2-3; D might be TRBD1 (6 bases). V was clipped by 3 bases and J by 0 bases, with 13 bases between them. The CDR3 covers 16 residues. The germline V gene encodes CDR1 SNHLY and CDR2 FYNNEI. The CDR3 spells CASSDPGTPSTDTQYF. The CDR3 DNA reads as TGTGCCAGCAGTGACCCGGGGACACCTAGCACAGATACGCAGTATTTT.

DNA for the CDR3: TGTGCCAGCAGCTTAGAGGGGGGCTCGGGACTAAAGCAGTACTTC. Translating gives CASSLEGGSGLKQYF. This chain joins TRBV7-2 and TRBJ2-7; possible D gene TRBD2, 7 bases. This CDR3 spans 15 amino acids. Per the germline V gene, CDR1 is SGHTA and CDR2 is FQGNSA. V lost 1 base, J lost 8 bases, and 18 bases lay in between.

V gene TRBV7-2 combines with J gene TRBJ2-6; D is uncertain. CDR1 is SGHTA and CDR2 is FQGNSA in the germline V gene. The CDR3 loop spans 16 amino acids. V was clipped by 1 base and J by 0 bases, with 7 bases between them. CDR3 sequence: CASSLDLASGANVLTF. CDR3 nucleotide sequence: TGTGCCAGCAGCTTAGATCTGGCCTCTGGGGCCAACGTCCTGACTTTC.

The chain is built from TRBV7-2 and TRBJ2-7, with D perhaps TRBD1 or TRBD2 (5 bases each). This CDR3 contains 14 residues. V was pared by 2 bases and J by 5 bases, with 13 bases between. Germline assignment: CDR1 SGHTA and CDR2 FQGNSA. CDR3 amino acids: CASSLPGRANEQYF. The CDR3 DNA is TGTGCCAGCAGCTTACCGGGACGCGCCAACGAGCAGTACTTC. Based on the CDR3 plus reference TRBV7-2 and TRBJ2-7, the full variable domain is GAGVSQSPSNKVTEKGKDVELRCDPISGHTALYWYRQSLGQGLEFLIYFQGNSAPDKSGLPSDRFSAERTGGSVSTLTIQRTQQEDSAVYLCASSLPGRANEQYFGPGTRLTVT.

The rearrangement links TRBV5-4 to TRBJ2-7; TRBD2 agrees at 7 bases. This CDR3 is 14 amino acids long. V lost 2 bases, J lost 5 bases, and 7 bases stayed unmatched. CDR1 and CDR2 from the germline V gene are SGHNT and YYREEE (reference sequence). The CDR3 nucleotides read TGTGCCAGCAGCTTCGGCGGGAGTTTCAACGAGCAGTACTTC. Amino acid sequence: CASSFGGSFNEQYF.

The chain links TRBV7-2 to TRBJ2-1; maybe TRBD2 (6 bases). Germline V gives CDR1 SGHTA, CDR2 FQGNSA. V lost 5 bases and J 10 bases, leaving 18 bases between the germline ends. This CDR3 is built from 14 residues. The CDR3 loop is CASSPGDSVGEQFF. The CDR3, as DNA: TGTGCCAGCAGCCCTGGGGACTCTGTCGGGGAGCAGTTCTTC.

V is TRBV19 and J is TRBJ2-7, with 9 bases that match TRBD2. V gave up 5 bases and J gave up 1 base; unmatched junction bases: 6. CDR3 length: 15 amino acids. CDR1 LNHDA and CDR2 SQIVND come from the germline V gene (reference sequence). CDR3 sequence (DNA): TGTGCCAGTAGTTCAATAGCGGGAGCGTCCTACGAGCAGTACTTC. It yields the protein CASSSIAGASYEQYF. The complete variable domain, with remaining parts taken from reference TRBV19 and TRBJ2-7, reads DGGITQSPKYLFRKEGQNVTLSCEQNLNHDAMYWYRQDPGQGLRLIYYSQIVNDFQKGDIAEGYSVSREKKESFPLTVTSAQKNPTAFYLCASSSIAGASYEQYFGPGTRLTVT.

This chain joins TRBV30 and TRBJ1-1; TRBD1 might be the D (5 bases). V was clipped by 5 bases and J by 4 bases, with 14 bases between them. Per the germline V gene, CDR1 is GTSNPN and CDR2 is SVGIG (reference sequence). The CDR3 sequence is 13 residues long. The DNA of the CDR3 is TGTGCCTGGGGGGTCGGGGACGGCACTGAAGCTTTCTTT. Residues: CAWGVGDGTEAFF.

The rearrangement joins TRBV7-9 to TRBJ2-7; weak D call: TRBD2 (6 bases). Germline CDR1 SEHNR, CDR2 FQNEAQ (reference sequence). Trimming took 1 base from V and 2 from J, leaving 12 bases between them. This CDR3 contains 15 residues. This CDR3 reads CASSLGNSGTYEQYF. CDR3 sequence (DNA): TGTGCCAGCAGCTTAGGTAATAGCGGTACCTACGAGCAGTACTTC. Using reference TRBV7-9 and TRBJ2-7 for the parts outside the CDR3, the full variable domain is DTGVSQNPRHKITKRGQNVTFRCDPISEHNRLYWYRQTLGQGPEFLTYFQNEAQLEKSRLLSDRFSAERPKGSFSTLEIQRTEQGDSAMYLCASSLGNSGTYEQYFGPGTRLTVT.

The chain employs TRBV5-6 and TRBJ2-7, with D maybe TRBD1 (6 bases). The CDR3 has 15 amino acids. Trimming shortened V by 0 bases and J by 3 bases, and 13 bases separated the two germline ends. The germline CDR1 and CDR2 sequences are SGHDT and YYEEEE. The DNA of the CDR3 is TGTGCCAGCAGCTTGGTCAGGGGATGGAACTACGAGCAGTACTTC. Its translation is CASSLVRGWNYEQYF.

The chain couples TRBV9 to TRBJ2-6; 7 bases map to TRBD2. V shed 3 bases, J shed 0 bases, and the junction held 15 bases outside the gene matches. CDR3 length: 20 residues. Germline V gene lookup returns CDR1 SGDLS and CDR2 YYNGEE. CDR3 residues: CASSGLRLALGSSGANVLTF. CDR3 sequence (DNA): TGTGCCAGCAGCGGGCTGCGACTAGCTCTCGGGAGCTCTGGGGCCAACGTCCTGACTTTC.

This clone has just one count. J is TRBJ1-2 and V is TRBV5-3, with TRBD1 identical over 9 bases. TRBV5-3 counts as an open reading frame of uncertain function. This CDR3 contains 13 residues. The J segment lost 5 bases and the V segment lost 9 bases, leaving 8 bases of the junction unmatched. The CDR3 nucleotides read TGTGCCAAAAACAGGGGGCTAAGGTATGGCTACACCTTC. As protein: CAKNRGLRYGYTF.

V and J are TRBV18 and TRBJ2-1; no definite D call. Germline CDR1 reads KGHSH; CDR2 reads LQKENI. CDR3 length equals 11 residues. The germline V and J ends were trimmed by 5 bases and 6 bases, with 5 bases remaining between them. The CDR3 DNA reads TGTGCCAGCTCAGTATCCAATGAGCAGTTCTTC. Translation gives CASSVSNEQFF.

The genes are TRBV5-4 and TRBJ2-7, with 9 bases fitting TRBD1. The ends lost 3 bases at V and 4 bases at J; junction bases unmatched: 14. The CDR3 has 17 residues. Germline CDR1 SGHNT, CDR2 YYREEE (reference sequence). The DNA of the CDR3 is TGTGCCAGCAGCTCCACCCAGACCGGGACAGGGATGTACGAGCAGTACTTC. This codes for CASSSTQTGTGMYEQYF.